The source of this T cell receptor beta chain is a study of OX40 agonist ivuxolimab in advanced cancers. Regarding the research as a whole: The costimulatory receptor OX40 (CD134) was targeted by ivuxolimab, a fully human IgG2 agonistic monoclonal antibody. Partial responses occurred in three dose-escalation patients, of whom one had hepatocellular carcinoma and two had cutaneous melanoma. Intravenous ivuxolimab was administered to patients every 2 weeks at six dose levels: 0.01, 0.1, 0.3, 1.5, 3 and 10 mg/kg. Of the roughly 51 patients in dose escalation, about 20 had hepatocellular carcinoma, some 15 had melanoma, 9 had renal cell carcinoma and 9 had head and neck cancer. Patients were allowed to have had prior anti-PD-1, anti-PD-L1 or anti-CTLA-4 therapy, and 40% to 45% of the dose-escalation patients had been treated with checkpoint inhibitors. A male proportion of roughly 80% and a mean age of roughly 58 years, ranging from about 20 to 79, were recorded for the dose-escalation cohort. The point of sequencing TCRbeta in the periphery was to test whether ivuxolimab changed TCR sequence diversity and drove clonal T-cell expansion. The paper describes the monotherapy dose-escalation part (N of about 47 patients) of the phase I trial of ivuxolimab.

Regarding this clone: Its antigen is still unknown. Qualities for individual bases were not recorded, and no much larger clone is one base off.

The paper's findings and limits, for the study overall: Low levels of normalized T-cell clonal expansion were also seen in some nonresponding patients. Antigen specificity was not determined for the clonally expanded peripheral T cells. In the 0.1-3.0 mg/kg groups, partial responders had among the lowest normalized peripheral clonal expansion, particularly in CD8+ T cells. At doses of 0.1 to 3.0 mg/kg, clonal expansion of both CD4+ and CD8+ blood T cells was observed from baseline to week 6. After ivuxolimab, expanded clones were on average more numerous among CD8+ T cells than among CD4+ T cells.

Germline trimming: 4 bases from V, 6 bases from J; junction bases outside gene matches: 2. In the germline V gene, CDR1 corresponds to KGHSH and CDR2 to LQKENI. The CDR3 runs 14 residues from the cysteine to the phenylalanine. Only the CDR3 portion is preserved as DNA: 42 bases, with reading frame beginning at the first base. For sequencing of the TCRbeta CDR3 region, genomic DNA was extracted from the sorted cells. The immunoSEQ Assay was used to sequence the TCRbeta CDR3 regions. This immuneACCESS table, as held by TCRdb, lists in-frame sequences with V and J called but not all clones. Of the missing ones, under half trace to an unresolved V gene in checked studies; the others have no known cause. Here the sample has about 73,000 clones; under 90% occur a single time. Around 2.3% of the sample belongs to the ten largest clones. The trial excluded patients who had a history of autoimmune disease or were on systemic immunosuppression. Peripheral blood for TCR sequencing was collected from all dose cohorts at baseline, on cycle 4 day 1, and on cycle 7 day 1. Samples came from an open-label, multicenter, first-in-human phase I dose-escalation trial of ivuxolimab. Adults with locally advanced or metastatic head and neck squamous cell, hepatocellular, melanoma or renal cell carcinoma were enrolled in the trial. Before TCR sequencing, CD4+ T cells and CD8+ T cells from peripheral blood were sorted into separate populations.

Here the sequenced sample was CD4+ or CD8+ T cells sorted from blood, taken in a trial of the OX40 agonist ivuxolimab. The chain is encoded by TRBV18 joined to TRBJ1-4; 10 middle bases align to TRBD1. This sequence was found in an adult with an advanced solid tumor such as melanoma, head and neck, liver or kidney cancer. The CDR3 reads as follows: CASSLGTGDEKLFF. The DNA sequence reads TGTGCCAGCTCACTCGGGACAGGGGATGAAAAACTGTTTTTT.